These 23 T cell receptor beta chains came from one sample sequenced in a study of T cell changes during pregnancy in multiple sclerosis. Clones were read by immunoSEQ multiplex PCR, and TCRdb kept only the in-frame ones, dropping some. The sample has roughly 25,000 clones, about 89% seen once. The sample consisted of CD8+ T cells from peripheral blood mononuclear cells, taken in the first trimester of pregnancy. The receptors come from a female donor in good health, enrolled as a control in a pregnancy study.

The rearrangement uses TRBV10-1 and TRBJ1-5; a possible D gene is TRBD1 (6 bases). The V end was cut by 6 bases, the J end by 11 bases, with 23 bases between. Germline values: CDR1 WNHNN, CDR2 SYGVQD (reference sequence). CDR3 size: 15 residues. The CDR3 is CASSQDSPRLDAQHF. CDR3 sequence (DNA): TGCGCCAGCAGCCAGGACAGCCCTAGGTTGGATGCCCAGCATTTT.

This clone showed up just once. The rearrangement uses TRBV7-9 and TRBJ2-5, with D possibly matching TRBD1 (6 bases). The ends were cut back, 1 base at V and 3 bases at J, with 21 bases in the middle. CDR3 size: 18 residues. CDR1 is SEHNR, CDR2 FQNEAQ, per germline (reference sequence). The CDR3 DNA sequence: TGTGCCAGCAGCTTAGTTTGGTCAGACGGGACAAACAAAGAGACCCAGTACTTC. Its translation: CASSLVWSDGTNKETQYF.

The rearrangement uses TRBV5-5 and TRBJ2-7; D gene uncertain. The CDR3 totals 14 residues. V gave up 1 base and J gave up 3 bases, with 11 bases separating them. Germline CDR1 reads SGHKS; CDR2 reads YYEKEE (reference sequence). CDR3: CASSLRIGYYEQYF. The CDR3 DNA sequence: TGTGCCAGCAGCTTGAGGATCGGGTACTACGAGCAGTACTTC.

The J gene is TRBJ1-2, the V gene TRBV15, with D possibly TRBD1 on 5 matching bases. The CDR3 has 17 residues. The V gene lost 0 bases and the J gene lost 4 bases, with 18 bases spanning the gap. CDR1 LNHNV and CDR2 YYDKDF come from the germline V gene (reference sequence). CDR3 protein: CATSRDRSAGRTYGYTF. CDR3 nucleotides: TGTGCCACCAGCAGAGATAGGTCAGCGGGACGGACCTATGGCTACACCTTC.

This clone was seen a handful of times. The genes are TRBV28 and TRBJ1-1, with D unresolved. This CDR3 is 13 amino acids long. Germline V gene lookup returns CDR1 MDHEN and CDR2 SYDVKM. Trimming cost V 6 bases and J 0 bases, with 8 bases left between them. The CDR3 sequence: CASSPLMNTEAFF. As DNA, the CDR3 is TGTGCCAGCAGCCCCCTAATGAACACTGAAGCTTTCTTT.

The chain has TRBV5-4 and TRBJ2-3, with 8 bases aligning to TRBD2. V lost 2 bases and J lost 6; bases outside the gene matches: 8. Germline V gene data show CDR1 as SGHNT and CDR2 as YYREEE (reference sequence). The CDR3 covers 15 residues. The CDR3 loop is CASSLYGGAMDTQYF. The CDR3 DNA reads TGTGCCAGCAGCTTATACGGGGGGGCCATGGATACGCAGTATTTT.

The genes are TRBV4-1 and TRBJ2-3, with D possibly TRBD1 on 6 matching bases. Trimming took 1 base from V and 4 from J, leaving 15 bases between them. The germline gives CDR1 MGHRA, CDR2 YSYEKL. This CDR3 has 16 residues. The DNA for the CDR3 is TGCGCCAGCAGCCAAGGACAGGTTCATCGACCAGATACGCAGTATTTT. It translates to CASSQGQVHRPDTQYF.

This clone was counted a few times. The DNA for the CDR3 is TGTGCCAGCAGTGCACGGGGTACTGAAGCTTTCTTT. The encoded protein is CASSARGTEAFF. This chain links TRBV2 with TRBJ1-1; no reliable D call. This CDR3 spans 12 amino acids. The germline V gene has CDR1 SNHLY and CDR2 FYNNEI. Trimming took 4 bases from V and 5 from J, leaving 8 bases between them.

This clone was picked up one time. The chain joins TRBV6-5 to TRBJ1-3, with 7 positions matching TRBD1. Germline V gives CDR1 MNHEY, CDR2 SVGAGI. The trim removed 2 bases at V and 7 bases at J, leaving 5 bases unmatched. The length of the CDR3 is 14 residues. The CDR3 bases are TGTGCCAGCAGTTACGGGCAGGGGGGTAACACCATATATTTT. Protein: CASSYGQGGNTIYF.

This clone counts as medium-sized. The chain combines TRBV7-9 with TRBJ2-7, with 9 bases identical to TRBD1. The CDR3 is made up of 15 amino acids. Germline V gene lookup returns CDR1 SEHNR and CDR2 FQNEAQ (reference sequence). J was trimmed by 2 bases and V by 1 base; bases with no gene match: 3. The CDR3 coding sequence is TGTGCCAGCAGCTTAGGGGGGGACAGGGCCTACGAGCAGTACTTC. Encoded protein: CASSLGGDRAYEQYF.

V and J are TRBV6-6 and TRBJ2-7; a weak D match, TRBD2 (5 bases). V lost 0 bases and J lost 3, with 9 bases in between. The CDR3 has 14 residues. Looked up from germline, CDR1 is MNHNY and CDR2 is SVGAGI (reference sequence). The CDR3 is CASSYSEANYEQYF. The CDR3 coding sequence is TGTGCCAGCAGTTACTCGGAGGCGAACTACGAGCAGTACTTC.

This clone was counted a few times. V is TRBV30 and J is TRBJ1-1; D is perhaps TRBD1 (5 bases). The CDR3 is 11 residues long. The V end was cut by 4 bases, the J end by 5 bases, with 8 bases between. CDR1 and CDR2 (germline): GTSNPN, SVGIG (reference sequence). CDR3 DNA sequence: TGTGCCTGGATCAGGGCAACTGAAGCTTTCTTT. This sequence encodes CAWIRATEAFF.

The table lists this clone with a count of one. The V call is TRBV7-6, the J call TRBJ2-7; the D is unclear. The germline V gene encodes CDR1 SGHVS and CDR2 FNYEAQ. This CDR3 is 15 amino acids long. V was cut by 1 base and J by 2 bases, with 12 bases left in between. The CDR3 DNA sequence: TGTGCCAGCAGCTTAGAAAGCGCGAGTACCTACGAGCAGTACTTC. This translates into CASSLESASTYEQYF.

At least ten counts were recorded for this clone. The chain links TRBV6-4 to TRBJ2-6; possibly TRBD2 for D (5 bases). Germline lookup yields CDR1 MRHNA and CDR2 SNTAGT. The CDR3 totals 15 residues. Trimming shortened V by 6 bases and J by 0 bases, and 9 bases separated the two germline ends. DNA of the CDR3: TGTGCCAGCAGCGCTACTAGCTCTGGGGCCAACGTCCTGACTTTC. It yields the protein CASSATSSGANVLTF.

The chain employs TRBV28 and TRBJ1-3; D ambiguous. The CDR3 spans 15 residues. Trimming cost V 0 bases and J 0 bases, with 6 bases left between them. CDR1 MDHEN and CDR2 SYDVKM come from the germline V gene. CDR3 in DNA: TGTGCCAGCAGTTTATGGTCTTCCTCTGGAAACACCATATATTTT. The encoded protein is CASSLWSSSGNTIYF.

The chain is built from TRBV19 and TRBJ2-3; a possible D gene is TRBD2 (6 bases). The CDR3 runs 12 residues. The germline V gene has CDR1 LNHDA and CDR2 SQIVND (reference sequence). V was pared by 3 bases and J by 6 bases, with 7 bases between. The CDR3 coding sequence is TGTGCCAGTAGTATTGGAGGGGATACGCAGTATTTT. Residues: CASSIGGDTQYF.

The rearrangement joins TRBV28 to TRBJ2-7, with 8 bases matching TRBD1. V lost 6 bases, J lost 0 bases, and 10 bases stayed unmatched. Looked up from germline, CDR1 is MDHEN and CDR2 is SYDVKM. The CDR3 length is 16 residues. The DNA of the CDR3 is TGTGCCAGCAGAATGACAGGGGTCTACTACTCCTACGAGCAGTACTTC. Translation gives CASRMTGVYYSYEQYF. Complete variable domain (other parts from reference TRBV28 and TRBJ2-7): DVKVTQSSRYLVKRTGEKVFLECVQDMDHENMFWYRQDPGLGLRLIYFSYDVKMKEKGDIPEGYSVSREKKERFSLILESASTNQTSMYLCASRMTGVYYSYEQYFGPGTRLTVT.

The chain carries TRBV4-1 and TRBJ1-3, with D maybe TRBD1 (5 bases). CDR1 is MGHRA and CDR2 is YSYEKL in the germline V gene. This CDR3 region has 15 residues. Trimming left V 6 bases short and J 0 bases short, with 12 bases between. The CDR3, as DNA: TGCGCCAGCAGTCCGGGACTGCGCTCTGGAAACACCATATATTTT. Its protein product is CASSPGLRSGNTIYF.

The rearrangement uses TRBV5-5 and TRBJ1-2; 10 bases are a match to TRBD1. Germline values: CDR1 SGHKS, CDR2 YYEKEE (reference sequence). The CDR3 is 16 residues long. J gave up 3 bases and V 1 base, and 6 bases lay outside the gene matches. CDR3: CASSLNDRGRDYGYTF. For the CDR3, the DNA is TGTGCCAGCAGCTTGAACGACAGGGGGCGCGACTATGGCTACACCTTC.

A single count supports this clone. The gene calls are TRBV19 and TRBJ2-1; D gene unclear. The CDR3 is 14 residues long. The V end was cut by 3 bases, the J end by 6 bases, with 12 bases between. CDR1 and CDR2 (germline): LNHDA, SQIVND (reference sequence). CDR3 coding DNA: TGTGCCAGTAGTATTTTCACTACCCGCAATGAGCAGTTCTTC. Translating gives CASSIFTTRNEQFF.

This clone was found once. The junction shows a germline mismatch at one end, possibly a read error. The gene calls are TRBV18 and TRBJ1-2; a weak D match, TRBD1 (6 bases). The CDR3 is made up of 11 amino acids. CDR1 is KGHSH, CDR2 LQKENI, per germline. CDR3: CASSPPGDKIF. The CDR3 nucleotides read TGTGCCAGCTCACCACCGGGGGACAAAATCTTC.

This chain joins TRBV4-2 and TRBJ2-7; possible D gene TRBD2, 6 bases. This CDR3 has 15 residues. Germline values: CDR1 LGHNA, CDR2 YNFKEQ. V was clipped by 0 bases and J by 3 bases, with 12 bases between them. Here the CDR3 reads CASSQERAEGYEQYF. The DNA of the CDR3 is TGTGCCAGCAGCCAAGAAAGAGCGGAGGGCTACGAGCAGTACTTC.

The gene calls are TRBV4-1 and TRBJ1-1; D is undetermined. CDR1 MGHRA and CDR2 YSYEKL come from the germline V gene. This CDR3 comprises 14 residues. With 2 bases removed from V and 1 base from J, the gap between germline ends came to 8 bases. CDR3 amino acids: CASSQRETNTEAFF. CDR3 coding DNA: TGCGCCAGCAGCCAACGGGAAACGAACACTGAAGCTTTCTTT.